One and the same sample provided the 20 T cell receptor beta chains below, sequenced in a study of T cell responses to AZD1222 COVID-19 vaccine. Measured with immunoSEQ multiplex PCR; TCRdb has only the in-frame clones, and not every one. The sample consists of about 130,000 clones, 88% of them appearing once. The sequencing here drew on peripheral blood, taken on day 0 of AZD1222 vaccination. These receptors came from an adult in good health.

The CDR3 DNA sequence: TGTGCCAGCAGCCGGGAGAGCGGGGGGCCGCCCGGGGAGCTGTTTTTT. It translates to CASSRESGGPPGELFF. The chain recombines TRBV9 with TRBJ2-2; 9 bases map to TRBD2. Trimming took 4 bases from V and 6 from J; bases not matched to a gene: 10. Germline loops: CDR1 SGDLS, CDR2 YYNGEE. The CDR3 runs to 16 residues.

The J gene is TRBJ1-5, the V gene TRBV7-3; no definite D call. This CDR3 region has 15 residues. Germline CDR1 is SGHTA and CDR2 is FQGTGA. V gave up 5 bases and J gave up 2 bases, with 13 bases separating them. In nucleotides, the CDR3 is TGTGCCAGCAGCACTATGGGGAGAGGCAATCAGCCCCAGCATTTT. As protein: CASSTMGRGNQPQHF.

This chain connects TRBV29-1 to TRBJ1-1; D ambiguous. Germline assignment: CDR1 SQVTM and CDR2 ANQGSEA. V was cut by 3 bases and J by 4 bases, with 12 bases left in between. The CDR3 spans 13 residues. The CDR3 bases are TGCAGCGTTGATAGGGTAGGGAGCACTGAAGCTTTCTTT. The encoded protein is CSVDRVGSTEAFF.

The V call is TRBV30, the J call TRBJ2-3; 10 bases map to TRBD1. This CDR3 region has 14 residues. Unmatched junction bases numbered 5, after V lost 8 bases and J lost 0 bases. Germline loops: CDR1 GTSNPN, CDR2 SVGIG (reference sequence). CDR3 loop: CAGSTGGSTDTQYF. The CDR3 coding sequence is TGTGCCGGGTCGACAGGGGGCAGCACAGATACGCAGTATTTT.

This clone was seen a few times. The chain combines TRBV5-1 with TRBJ2-7; D perhaps matches TRBD1 (5 bases). The CDR3 runs to 14 residues. In germline, CDR1 is SGHRS, CDR2 YFSETQ. V dropped 2 bases and J dropped 2 bases, with 11 bases sitting between them. The CDR3 nucleotides are TGCGCCAGCAGCTTTGCGACAGATGCCTACGAGCAGTACTTC. It codes for CASSFATDAYEQYF.

The chain has TRBV3-1 (or the pseudogene TRBV3-2) and TRBJ1-1; D possibly corresponds to TRBD1 (5 bases). Germline V CDR1 and CDR2: LGHDT, YNNKEL (reference sequence). The V end lost 1 base, the J end lost 4 bases, and 22 bases lay between the germline ends. This CDR3 comprises 18 residues. This CDR3 is CASSQGEANWGEGTEAFF. Written as DNA, the CDR3 is TGTGCCAGCAGCCAAGGGGAAGCCAACTGGGGCGAGGGCACTGAAGCTTTCTTT.

The genes are TRBV11-2 and TRBJ2-1; D gene unclear. CDR3 length equals 11 residues. Germline V gene data show CDR1 as SGHAT and CDR2 as FQNNGV. Trimming left V 1 base short and J 8 bases short, with 3 bases between. The CDR3 sequence is CASSLAHEQFF. For the CDR3, the DNA is TGTGCCAGCAGCTTAGCCCATGAGCAGTTCTTC.

J is TRBJ2-7 and V is TRBV2; D is ambiguous. The CDR3 covers 12 residues. The V gene lost 7 bases and the J gene lost 4 bases, with 11 bases spanning the gap. The germline CDR1 and CDR2 sequences are SNHLY and FYNNEI. The CDR3 reads CASTIQRYEQYF. The CDR3 region has the DNA TGTGCCAGCACGATCCAGAGGTACGAGCAGTACTTC.

V and J are TRBV9 and TRBJ1-4, with D possibly TRBD1 on 6 matching bases. CDR3 length equals 14 residues. Deletions cut 3 bases from V and 3 bases from J, with 9 bases between. Germline V gives CDR1 SGDLS, CDR2 YYNGEE. CDR3 loop: CASSGGAANEKLFF. Written as DNA, the CDR3 is TGTGCCAGCAGCGGGGGGGCAGCTAATGAAAAACTGTTTTTT.

This chain connects TRBV28 to TRBJ1-2, with a possible D match to TRBD1 (5 bases). This CDR3 comprises 14 residues. V gave up 6 bases and J gave up 8 bases, with 19 bases separating them. Germline V lookup: CDR1 MDHEN, CDR2 SYDVKM. In DNA form, the CDR3 reads TGTGCCAGCAGCTCCCCGGGACGGTACCGGGGCTACACCTTC. It encodes CASSSPGRYRGYTF.

The count of this clone is one. This sequence joins TRBV21-1 and TRBJ2-3; TRBD1, the table's D call, lacks a check against the DNA. TRBV21-1 has pseudogene status. There are 16 residues in the CDR3. Here the CDR3 reads CASSPKGGQSTDTQYF. The CDR3, as DNA: TGTGCCAGCAGCCCGAAGGGCGGACAGAGCACAGATACGCAGTATTTT.

V and J are TRBV28 and TRBJ1-1, with TRBD1 matching over 7 bases. The germline V gene encodes CDR1 MDHEN and CDR2 SYDVKM. This CDR3 is 14 amino acids long. V shed 4 bases and J 1 base; nucleotides not matched to a gene: 3. CDR3 protein: CASSSGTENTEAFF. The CDR3 nucleotides are TGTGCCAGCAGTTCGGGGACAGAGAACACTGAAGCTTTCTTT.

This clone was recorded only once. This chain's CDR3 is CASSEAGLKGEKLFF. In DNA, the CDR3 is TGTGCCAGCAGTGAGGCCGGACTCAAGGGAGAAAAACTGTTTTTT. The chain couples TRBV25-1 to TRBJ1-4; D unclear. Trimming cost V 3 bases and J 8 bases, with 16 bases left between them. Germline lookup yields CDR1 MGHDK and CDR2 SYGVNS. The CDR3 runs to 15 residues.

This clone was picked up one time. The chain recombines TRBV27 with TRBJ1-2; no clear D gene. This CDR3 contains 12 residues. The V gene lost 6 bases and the J gene lost 8 bases, with 13 bases spanning the gap. Germline V lookup: CDR1 MNHEY, CDR2 SMNVEV (reference sequence). CDR3 nucleotides: TGTGCCAGCAGGTTCACAACTGGAGGCTACACCTTC. Translating gives CASRFTTGGYTF.

The rearrangement links TRBV4-2 to TRBJ1-4; 7 bases map to TRBD1. Germline V gene lookup returns CDR1 LGHNA and CDR2 YNFKEQ. The CDR3 has 16 residues. V lost 0 bases, J lost 5 bases, and 6 bases stayed unmatched. This CDR3 reads CASSQDWSRGNEKLFF. Here the CDR3 DNA reads TGTGCCAGCAGCCAAGATTGGTCCAGGGGGAATGAAAAACTGTTTTTT.

The V and J genes are TRBV6-5 and TRBJ1-1, with 7 bases that match TRBD1. From germline, CDR1 is MNHEY and CDR2 SVGAGI. V shed 6 bases, J shed 3 bases, and the junction held 10 bases outside the gene matches. The CDR3 contains 15 residues. The CDR3 is CASRNSYRGDTEAFF. The CDR3 DNA follows: TGTGCCAGCAGAAACTCATACAGGGGTGACACTGAAGCTTTCTTT.

The chain recombines TRBV19 with TRBJ2-2, with 14 bases fitting TRBD2. Trimming cost V 6 bases and J 5 bases; bases outside gene matches: 11. The CDR3 consists of 18 residues. CDR1 and CDR2 (germline): LNHDA, SQIVND (reference sequence). CDR3 sequence reads: CASRTGLAGEAGTGELFF. The CDR3 nucleotides are TGTGCCAGTAGAACGGGACTAGCGGGGGAGGCAGGGACCGGGGAGCTGTTTTTT.

This clone came up a few times. The chain has TRBV6-5 and TRBJ1-2; the D gene is possibly TRBD1 (5 bases). The germline V and J ends were trimmed by 7 bases and 7 bases, with 16 bases remaining between them. Germline V gene lookup returns CDR1 MNHEY and CDR2 SVGAGI. There are 13 residues in the CDR3. The CDR3 region is CASKEIAGGGYTF. The CDR3 nucleotides are TGTGCCAGCAAAGAAATTGCGGGGGGTGGCTACACCTTC.

The chain uses TRBV11-3 and TRBJ1-2; 8 bases align to TRBD1. CDR1 is SGHNT and CDR2 is YENEEA in the germline V gene. V was pared by 3 bases and J by 7 bases, with 4 bases of the junction left unmatched. This CDR3 has 13 residues. The CDR3 region is CASSFGQGGGYTF. The CDR3 bases are TGTGCCAGCAGCTTTGGACAGGGAGGTGGCTACACCTTC.

V usage is TRBV28 and J usage is TRBJ1-1; D unclear. Trimming left V 7 bases short and J 1 base short, with 10 bases between. The CDR3 consists of 13 residues. The germline V gene encodes CDR1 MDHEN and CDR2 SYDVKM. CDR3 loop: CASTQPGNTEAFF. The CDR3 DNA reads TGTGCCAGCACTCAACCGGGGAACACTGAAGCTTTCTTT. The full variable domain, its missing parts supplied by reference TRBV28 and TRBJ1-1, is DVKVTQSSRYLVKRTGEKVFLECVQDMDHENMFWYRQDPGLGLRLIYFSYDVKMKEKGDIPEGYSVSREKKERFSLILESASTNQTSMYLCASTQPGNTEAFFGQGTRLTVV.